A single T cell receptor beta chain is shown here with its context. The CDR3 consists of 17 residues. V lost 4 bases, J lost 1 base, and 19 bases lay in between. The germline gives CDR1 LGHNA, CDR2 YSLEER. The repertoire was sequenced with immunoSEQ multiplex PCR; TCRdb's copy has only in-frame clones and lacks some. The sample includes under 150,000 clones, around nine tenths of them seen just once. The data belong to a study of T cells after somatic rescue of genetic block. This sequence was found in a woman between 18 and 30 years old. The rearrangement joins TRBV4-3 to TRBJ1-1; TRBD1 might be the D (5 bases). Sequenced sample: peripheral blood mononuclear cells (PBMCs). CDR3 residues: CASSPGGNRGRNTEAFF. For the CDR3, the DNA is TGCGCCAGCAGCCCGGGGGGGAACCGGGGTCGGAACACTGAAGCTTTCTTT.